This TCR beta chain was observed in a study of blood T cell repertoires in COVID-19. Using immunoSEQ multiplex PCR, the repertoire was profiled, and TCRdb retains in-frame clones only, with some absent. The sample lists approximately 150,000 clones; roughly 84% were seen once. A few counts support this clone. The sequence came from a man aged 70 or older who had been exposed to COVID-19. Material for sequencing was PBMCs or T cells enriched from blood (not recorded which).

The CDR3 spells CASSQVAGATYEQYF. CDR3 bases: TGCGCCAGCAGCCAGGTAGCGGGAGCGACCTACGAGCAGTACTTC. V usage is TRBV4-3 and J usage is TRBJ2-7, with 9 bases identical to TRBD2. CDR1 and CDR2 (germline): LGHNA, YSLEER. The CDR3 has 15 residues. The V and J ends lost 3 bases and 2 bases, in that order; junction bases with no gene match: 5.